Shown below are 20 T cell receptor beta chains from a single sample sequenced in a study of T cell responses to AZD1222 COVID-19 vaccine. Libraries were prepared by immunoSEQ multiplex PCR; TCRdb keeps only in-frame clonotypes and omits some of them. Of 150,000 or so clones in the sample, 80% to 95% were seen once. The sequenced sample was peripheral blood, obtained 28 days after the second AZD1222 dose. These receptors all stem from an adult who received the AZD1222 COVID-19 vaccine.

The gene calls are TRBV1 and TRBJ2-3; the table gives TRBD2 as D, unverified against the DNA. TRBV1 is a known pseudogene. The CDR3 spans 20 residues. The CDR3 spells CTSSQDDGTSDLFFTDTQYF. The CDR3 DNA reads TGCACCAGCAGCCAAGACGACGGGACTAGCGACCTATTTTTCACAGATACGCAGTATTTT.

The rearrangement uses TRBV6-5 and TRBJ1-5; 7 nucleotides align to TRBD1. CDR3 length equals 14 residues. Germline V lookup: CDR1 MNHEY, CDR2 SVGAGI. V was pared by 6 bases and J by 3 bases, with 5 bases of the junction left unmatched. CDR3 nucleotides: TGTGCCAGCAGCCCGACAGGGATCAATCAGCCCCAGCATTTT. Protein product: CASSPTGINQPQHF.

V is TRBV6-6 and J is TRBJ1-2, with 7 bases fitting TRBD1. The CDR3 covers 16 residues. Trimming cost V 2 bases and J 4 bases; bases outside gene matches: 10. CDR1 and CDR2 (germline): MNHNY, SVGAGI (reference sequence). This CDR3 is CASSYPGQGVGYGYTF. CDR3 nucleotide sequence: TGTGCCAGCAGTTACCCGGGTCAGGGGGTAGGCTATGGCTACACCTTC.

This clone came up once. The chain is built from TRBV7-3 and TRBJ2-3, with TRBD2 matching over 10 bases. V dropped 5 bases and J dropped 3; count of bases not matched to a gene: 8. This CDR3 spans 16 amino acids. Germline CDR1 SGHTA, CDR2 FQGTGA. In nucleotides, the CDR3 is TGTGCCAGCAGCAGAAGAGGACTAGCGGAAACAGATACGCAGTATTTT. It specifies CASSRRGLAETDTQYF.

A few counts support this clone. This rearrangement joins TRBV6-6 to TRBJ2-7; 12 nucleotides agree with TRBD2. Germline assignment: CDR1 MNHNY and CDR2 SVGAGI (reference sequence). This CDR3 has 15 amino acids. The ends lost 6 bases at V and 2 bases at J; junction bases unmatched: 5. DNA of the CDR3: TGTGCCAGCAGAAACCGACTAGCGGGGGCCTACGAGCAGTACTTC. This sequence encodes CASRNRLAGAYEQYF.

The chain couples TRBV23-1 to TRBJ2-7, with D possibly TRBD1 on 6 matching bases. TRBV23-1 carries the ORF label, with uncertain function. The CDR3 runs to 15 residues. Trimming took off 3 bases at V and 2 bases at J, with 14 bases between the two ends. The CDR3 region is CASSQPGTLAYEQYF. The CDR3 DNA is TGCGCCAGCAGTCAGCCCGGGACATTGGCCTACGAGCAGTACTTC.

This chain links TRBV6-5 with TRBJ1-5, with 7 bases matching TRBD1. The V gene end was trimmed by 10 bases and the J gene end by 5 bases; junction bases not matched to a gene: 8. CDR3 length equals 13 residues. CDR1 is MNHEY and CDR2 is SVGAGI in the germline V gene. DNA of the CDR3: TGTGCCACCAGGGGGGGGATCGATCAGCCCCAGCATTTT. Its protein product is CATRGGIDQPQHF.

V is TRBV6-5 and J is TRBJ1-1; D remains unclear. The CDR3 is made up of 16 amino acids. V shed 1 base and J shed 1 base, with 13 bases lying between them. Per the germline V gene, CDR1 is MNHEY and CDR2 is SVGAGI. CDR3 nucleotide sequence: TGTGCCAGCAGTTACTTCGGGGTTCTCCCGAACACTGAAGCTTTCTTT. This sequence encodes CASSYFGVLPNTEAFF.

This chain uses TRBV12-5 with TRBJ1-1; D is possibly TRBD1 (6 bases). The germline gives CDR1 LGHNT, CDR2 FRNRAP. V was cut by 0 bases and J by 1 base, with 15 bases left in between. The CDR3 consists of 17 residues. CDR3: CASGLVRYPDRNTEAFF. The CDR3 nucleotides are TGTGCTAGTGGTTTGGTCCGATATCCGGACAGGAACACTGAAGCTTTCTTT.

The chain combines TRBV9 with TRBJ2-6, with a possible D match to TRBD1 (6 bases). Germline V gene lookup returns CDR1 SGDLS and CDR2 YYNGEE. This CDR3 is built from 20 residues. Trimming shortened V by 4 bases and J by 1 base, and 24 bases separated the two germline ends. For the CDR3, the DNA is TGTGCCAGCAGCCCATCCCTGTCCGGGACACAAACATCTGGGGCCAACGTCCTGACTTTC. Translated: CASSPSLSGTQTSGANVLTF.

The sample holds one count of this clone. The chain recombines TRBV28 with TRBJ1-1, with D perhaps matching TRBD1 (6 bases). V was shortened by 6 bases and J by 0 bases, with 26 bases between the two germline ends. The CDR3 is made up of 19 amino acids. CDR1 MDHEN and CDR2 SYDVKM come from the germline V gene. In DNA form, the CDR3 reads TGTGCCAGCAGGTGGGTATTAACGAGGACAGCCAGACTGAACACTGAAGCTTTCTTT. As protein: CASRWVLTRTARLNTEAFF.

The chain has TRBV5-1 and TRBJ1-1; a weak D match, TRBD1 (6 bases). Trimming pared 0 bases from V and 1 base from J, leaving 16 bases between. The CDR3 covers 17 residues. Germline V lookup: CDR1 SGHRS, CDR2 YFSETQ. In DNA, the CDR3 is TGCGCCAGCAGCTTGGCCGGAGAGGGGGTGACGAACACTGAAGCTTTCTTT. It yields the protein CASSLAGEGVTNTEAFF.

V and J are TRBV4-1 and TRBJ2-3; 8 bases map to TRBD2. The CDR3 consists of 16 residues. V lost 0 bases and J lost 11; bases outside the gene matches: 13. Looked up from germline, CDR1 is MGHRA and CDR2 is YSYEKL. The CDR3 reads CASSQESGSGIVKQYF. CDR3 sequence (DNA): TGCGCCAGCAGCCAAGAATCAGGTAGCGGGATAGTAAAGCAGTATTTT.

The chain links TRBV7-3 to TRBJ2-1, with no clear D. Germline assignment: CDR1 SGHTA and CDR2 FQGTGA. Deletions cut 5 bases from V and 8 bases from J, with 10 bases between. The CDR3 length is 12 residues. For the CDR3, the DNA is TGTGCCAGCAGCCCCCATGGAGATGAGCAGTTCTTC. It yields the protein CASSPHGDEQFF.

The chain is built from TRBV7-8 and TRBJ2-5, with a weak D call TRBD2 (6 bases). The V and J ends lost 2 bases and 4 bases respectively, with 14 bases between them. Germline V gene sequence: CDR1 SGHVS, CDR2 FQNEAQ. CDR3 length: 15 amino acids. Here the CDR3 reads CASSLFEGGGETQYF. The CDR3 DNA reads TGTGCCAGCAGCTTATTCGAGGGAGGCGGAGAGACCCAGTACTTC.

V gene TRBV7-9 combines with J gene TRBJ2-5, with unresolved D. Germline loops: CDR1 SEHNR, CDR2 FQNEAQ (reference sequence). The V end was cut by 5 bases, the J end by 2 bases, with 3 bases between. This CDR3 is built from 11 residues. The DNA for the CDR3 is TGTGCCAGCAGCCAGCAAGAGACCCAGTACTTC. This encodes CASSQQETQYF.

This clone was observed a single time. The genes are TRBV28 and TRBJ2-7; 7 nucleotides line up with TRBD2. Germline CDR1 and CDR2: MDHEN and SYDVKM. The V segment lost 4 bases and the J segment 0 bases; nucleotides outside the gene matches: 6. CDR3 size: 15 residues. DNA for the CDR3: TGTGCCAGCAGTTCCGCCGGGACTACCTCCTACGAGCAGTACTTC. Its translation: CASSSAGTTSYEQYF.

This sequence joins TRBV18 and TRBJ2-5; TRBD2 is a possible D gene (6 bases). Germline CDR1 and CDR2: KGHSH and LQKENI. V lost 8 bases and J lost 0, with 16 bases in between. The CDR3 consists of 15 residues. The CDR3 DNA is TGTGCCAGCACGCGTCGTGGGGGGTACCAAGAGACCCAGTACTTC. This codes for CASTRRGGYQETQYF.

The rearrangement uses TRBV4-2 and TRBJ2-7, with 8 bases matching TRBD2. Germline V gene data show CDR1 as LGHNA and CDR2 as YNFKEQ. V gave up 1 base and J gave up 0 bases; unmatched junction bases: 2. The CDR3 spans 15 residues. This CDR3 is CASSQVAGGSYEQYF. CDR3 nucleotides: TGTGCCAGCAGCCAAGTGGCGGGGGGCTCCTACGAGCAGTACTTC.

CDR3 DNA sequence: TGTGCCAGCAGCTTATCTCAGGGCTGGTCACCCCTCCACTTT. Its translation: CASSLSQGWSPLHF. The chain employs TRBV7-9 and TRBJ1-6; D might be TRBD1 (5 bases). Trimming left V 2 bases short and J 10 bases short, with 12 bases between. This CDR3 has 14 residues. CDR1 and CDR2 (germline): SEHNR, FQNEAQ (reference sequence).